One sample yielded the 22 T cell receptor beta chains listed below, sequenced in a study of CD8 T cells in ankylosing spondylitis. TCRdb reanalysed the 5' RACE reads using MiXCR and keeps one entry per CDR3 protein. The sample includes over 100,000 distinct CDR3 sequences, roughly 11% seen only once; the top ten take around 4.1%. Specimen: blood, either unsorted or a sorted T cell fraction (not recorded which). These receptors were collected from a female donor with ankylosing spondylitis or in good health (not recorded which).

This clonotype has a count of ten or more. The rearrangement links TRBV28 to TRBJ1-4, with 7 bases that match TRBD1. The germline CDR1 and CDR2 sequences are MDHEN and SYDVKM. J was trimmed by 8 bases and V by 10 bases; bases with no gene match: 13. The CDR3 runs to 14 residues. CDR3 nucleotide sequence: TGTGCCACCCTCTCCACAGGGGAGTGGGAAAAACTGTTTTTT. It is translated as CATLSTGEWEKLFF.

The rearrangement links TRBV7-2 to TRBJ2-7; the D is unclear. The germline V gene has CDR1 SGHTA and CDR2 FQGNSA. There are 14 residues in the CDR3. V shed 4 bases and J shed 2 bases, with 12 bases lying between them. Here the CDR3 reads CASSSTPGPYEQYF. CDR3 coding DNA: TGTGCCAGCAGCTCAACTCCAGGACCCTACGAGCAGTACTTC.

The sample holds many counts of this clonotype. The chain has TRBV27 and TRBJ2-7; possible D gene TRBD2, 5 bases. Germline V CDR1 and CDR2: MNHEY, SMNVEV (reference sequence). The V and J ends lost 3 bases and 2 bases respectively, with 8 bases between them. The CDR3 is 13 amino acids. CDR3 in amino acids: CASSFGLTYEQYF. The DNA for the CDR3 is TGTGCCAGCAGTTTCGGACTTACCTACGAGCAGTACTTC.

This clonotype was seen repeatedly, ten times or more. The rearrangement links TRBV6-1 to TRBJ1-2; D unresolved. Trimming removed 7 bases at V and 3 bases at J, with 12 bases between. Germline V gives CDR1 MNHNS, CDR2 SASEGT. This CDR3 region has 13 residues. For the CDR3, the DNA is TGTGCCAGCACCCCAATTGGGGACTATGGCTACACCTTC. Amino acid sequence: CASTPIGDYGYTF.

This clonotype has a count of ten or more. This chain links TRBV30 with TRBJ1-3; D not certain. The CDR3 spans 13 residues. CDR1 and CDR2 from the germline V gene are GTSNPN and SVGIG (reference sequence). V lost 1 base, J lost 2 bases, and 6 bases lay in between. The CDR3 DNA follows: TGTGCCTGGAGTGGGACGGCTGGAAACACCATATATTTT. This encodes CAWSGTAGNTIYF. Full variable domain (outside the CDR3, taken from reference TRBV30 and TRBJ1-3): SQTIHQWPATLVQPVGSPLSLECTVEGTSNPNLYWYRQAAGRGLQLLFYSVGIGQISSEVPQNLSASRPQDRQFILSSKKLLLSDSGFYLCAWSGTAGNTIYFGEGSWLTVV.

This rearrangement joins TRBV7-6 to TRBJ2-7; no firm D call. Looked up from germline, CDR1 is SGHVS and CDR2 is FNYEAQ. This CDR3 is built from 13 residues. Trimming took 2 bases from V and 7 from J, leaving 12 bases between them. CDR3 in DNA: TGTGCCAGCAGCTTACTGGGCGGAGAAGAGCAGTACTTC. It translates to CASSLLGGEEQYF.

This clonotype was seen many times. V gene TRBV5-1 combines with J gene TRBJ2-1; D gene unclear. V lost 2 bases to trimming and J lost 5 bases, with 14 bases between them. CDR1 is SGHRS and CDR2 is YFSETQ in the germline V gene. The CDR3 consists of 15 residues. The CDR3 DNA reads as TGCGCCAGCAGCTTTTTCGGAGAATTCAACAATGAGCAGTTCTTC. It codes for CASSFFGEFNNEQFF.

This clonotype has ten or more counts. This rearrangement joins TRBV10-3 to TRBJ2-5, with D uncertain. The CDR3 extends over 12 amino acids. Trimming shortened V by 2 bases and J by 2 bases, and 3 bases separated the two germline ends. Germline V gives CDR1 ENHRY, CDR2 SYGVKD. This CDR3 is CAISEAQETQYF. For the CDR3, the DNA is TGTGCCATCAGTGAGGCACAAGAGACCCAGTACTTC.

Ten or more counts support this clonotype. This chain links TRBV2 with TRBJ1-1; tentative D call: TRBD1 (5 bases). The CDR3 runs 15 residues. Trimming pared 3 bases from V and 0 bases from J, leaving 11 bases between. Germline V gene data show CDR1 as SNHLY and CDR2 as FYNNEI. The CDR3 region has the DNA TGTGCCAGCAGTGATTGGGGCTCAATGAACACTGAAGCTTTCTTT. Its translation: CASSDWGSMNTEAFF.

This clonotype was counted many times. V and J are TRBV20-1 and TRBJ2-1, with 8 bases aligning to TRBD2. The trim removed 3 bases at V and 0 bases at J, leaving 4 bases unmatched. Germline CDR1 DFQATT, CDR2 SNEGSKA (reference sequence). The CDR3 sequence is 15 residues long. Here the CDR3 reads CSARRLAGSYNEQFF. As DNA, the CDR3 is TGCAGTGCTAGGCGGCTAGCGGGCTCCTACAATGAGCAGTTCTTC.

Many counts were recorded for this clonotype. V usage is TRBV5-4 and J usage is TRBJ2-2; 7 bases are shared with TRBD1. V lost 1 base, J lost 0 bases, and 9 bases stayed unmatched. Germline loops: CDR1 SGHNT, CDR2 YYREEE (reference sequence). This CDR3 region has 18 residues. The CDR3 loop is CASSLPGQINSNTGELFF. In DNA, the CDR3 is TGTGCCAGCAGCTTGCCGGGACAGATAAACTCGAACACCGGGGAGCTGTTTTTT.

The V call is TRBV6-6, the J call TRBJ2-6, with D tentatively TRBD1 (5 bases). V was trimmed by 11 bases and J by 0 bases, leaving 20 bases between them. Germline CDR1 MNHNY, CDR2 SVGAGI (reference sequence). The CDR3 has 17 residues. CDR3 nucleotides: TGTGCCTGCATGATGACAGTTTTGAGCTCTGGGGCCAACGTCCTGACTTTC. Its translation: CACMMTVLSSGANVLTF.

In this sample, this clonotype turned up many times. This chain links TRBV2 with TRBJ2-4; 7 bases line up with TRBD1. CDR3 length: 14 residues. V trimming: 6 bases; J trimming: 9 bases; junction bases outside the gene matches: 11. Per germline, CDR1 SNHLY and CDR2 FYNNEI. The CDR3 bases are TGTGCCAGCAGGTCAGACAGGGAGAGTGGCATTCAGTACTTC. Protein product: CASRSDRESGIQYF. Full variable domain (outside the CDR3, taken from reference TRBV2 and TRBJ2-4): EPEVTQTPSHQVTQMGQEVILRCVPISNHLYFYWYRQILGQKVEFLVSFYNNEISEKSEIFDDQFSVERPDGSNFTLKIRSTKLEDSAMYFCASRSDRESGIQYFGAGTRLSVL.

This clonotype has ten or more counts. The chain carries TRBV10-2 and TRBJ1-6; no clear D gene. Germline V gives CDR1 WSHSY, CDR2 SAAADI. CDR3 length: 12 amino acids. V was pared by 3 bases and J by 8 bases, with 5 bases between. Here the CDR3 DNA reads TGCGCCAGCAGTGATTCAGATTCACCCCTCCACTTT. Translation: CASSDSDSPLHF.

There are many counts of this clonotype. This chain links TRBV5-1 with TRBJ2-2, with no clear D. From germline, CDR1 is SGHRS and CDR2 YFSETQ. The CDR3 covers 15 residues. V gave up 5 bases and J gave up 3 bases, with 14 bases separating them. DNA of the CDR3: TGCGCCAGCAGGCCGGTCCCACCGGACACCGGGGAGCTGTTTTTT. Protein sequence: CASRPVPPDTGELFF.

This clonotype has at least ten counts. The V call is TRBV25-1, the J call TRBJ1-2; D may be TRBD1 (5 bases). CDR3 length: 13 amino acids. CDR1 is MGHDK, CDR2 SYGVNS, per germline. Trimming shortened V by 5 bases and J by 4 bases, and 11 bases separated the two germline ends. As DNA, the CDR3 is TGTGCCAGCAGTCTCGGGACCCGCTATGGCTACACCTTC. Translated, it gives CASSLGTRYGYTF.

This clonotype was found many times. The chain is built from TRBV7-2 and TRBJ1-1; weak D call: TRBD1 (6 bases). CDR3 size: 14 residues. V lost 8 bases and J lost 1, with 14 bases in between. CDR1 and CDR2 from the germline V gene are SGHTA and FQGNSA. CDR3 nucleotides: TGTGCCAGCCTCTCAGGGGCCGCGAACACTGAAGCTTTCTTT. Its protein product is CASLSGAANTEAFF.

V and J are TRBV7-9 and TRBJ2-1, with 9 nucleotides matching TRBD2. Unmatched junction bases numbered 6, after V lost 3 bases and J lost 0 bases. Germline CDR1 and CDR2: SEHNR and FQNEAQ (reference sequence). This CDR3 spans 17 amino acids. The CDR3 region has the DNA TGTGCCAGCAGCTTTACTGCGGGGGGGGGCTCCTACAATGAGCAGTTCTTC. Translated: CASSFTAGGGSYNEQFF.

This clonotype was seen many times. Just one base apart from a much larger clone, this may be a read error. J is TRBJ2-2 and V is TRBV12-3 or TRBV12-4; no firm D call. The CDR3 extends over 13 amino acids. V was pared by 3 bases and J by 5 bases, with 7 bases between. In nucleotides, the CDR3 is TGTGCCAGCAGTTTGTGGGGAACCGGGGAGCTGTTTTTT. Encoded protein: CASSLWGTGELFF.

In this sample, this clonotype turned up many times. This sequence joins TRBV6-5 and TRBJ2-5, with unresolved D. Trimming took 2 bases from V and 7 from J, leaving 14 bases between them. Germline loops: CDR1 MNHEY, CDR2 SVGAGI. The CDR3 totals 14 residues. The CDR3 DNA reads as TGTGCCAGCAGTTACCAGCGAGGAATTGGGACCCAGTACTTC. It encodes CASSYQRGIGTQYF.

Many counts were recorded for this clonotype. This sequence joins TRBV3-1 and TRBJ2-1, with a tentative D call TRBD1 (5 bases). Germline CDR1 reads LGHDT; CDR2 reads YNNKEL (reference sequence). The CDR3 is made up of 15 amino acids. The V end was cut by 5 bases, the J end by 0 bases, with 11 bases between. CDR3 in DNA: TGTGCCAGCAGCTTCGACAGAAGCTCCTACAATGAGCAGTTCTTC. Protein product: CASSFDRSSYNEQFF.

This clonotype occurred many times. In DNA, the CDR3 is TGCAGCGCCCAACAGGGGGCCTATGGCTACACCTTC. Protein product: CSAQQGAYGYTF. This chain connects TRBV29-1 to TRBJ1-2; 9 nucleotides line up with TRBD1. Losses at the gene ends were 7 bases for V and 4 bases for J; bases not matched to a gene: 4. Germline V gene data show CDR1 as SQVTM and CDR2 as ANQGSEA. There are 12 residues in the CDR3.